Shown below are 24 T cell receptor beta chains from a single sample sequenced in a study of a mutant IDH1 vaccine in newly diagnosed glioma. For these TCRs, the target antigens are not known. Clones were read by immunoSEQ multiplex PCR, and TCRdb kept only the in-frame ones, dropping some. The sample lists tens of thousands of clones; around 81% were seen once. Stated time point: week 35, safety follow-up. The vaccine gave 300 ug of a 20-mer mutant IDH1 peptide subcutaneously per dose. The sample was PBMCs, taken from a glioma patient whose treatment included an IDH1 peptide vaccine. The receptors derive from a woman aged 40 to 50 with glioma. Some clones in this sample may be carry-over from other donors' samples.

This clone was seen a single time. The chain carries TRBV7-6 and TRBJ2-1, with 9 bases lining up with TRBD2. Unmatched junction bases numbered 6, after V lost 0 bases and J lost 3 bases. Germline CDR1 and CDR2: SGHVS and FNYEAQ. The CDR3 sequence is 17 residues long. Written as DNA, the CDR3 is TGTGCCAGCAGCTTAGCCGGCGGGGGGGCGGGCTACAATGAGCAGTTCTTC. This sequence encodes CASSLAGGGAGYNEQFF.

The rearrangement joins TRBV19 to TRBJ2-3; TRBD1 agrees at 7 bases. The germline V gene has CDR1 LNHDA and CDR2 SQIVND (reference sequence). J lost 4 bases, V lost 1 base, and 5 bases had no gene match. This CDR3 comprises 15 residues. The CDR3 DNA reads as TGTGCCAGTAGTATAGGACACAGGGGAGCAGATACGCAGTATTTT. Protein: CASSIGHRGADTQYF.

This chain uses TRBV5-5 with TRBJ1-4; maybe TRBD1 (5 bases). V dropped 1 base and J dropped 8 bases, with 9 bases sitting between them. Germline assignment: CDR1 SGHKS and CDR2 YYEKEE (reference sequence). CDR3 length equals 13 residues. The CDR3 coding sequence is TGTGCCAGCAGCTTGTGGTGGGGCGAAAAACTGTTTTTT. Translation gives CASSLWWGEKLFF.

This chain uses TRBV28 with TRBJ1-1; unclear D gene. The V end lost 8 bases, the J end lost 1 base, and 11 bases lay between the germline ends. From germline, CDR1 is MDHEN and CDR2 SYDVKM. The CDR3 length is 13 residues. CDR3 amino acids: CASDSQRNTEAFF. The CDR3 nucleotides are TGTGCCAGCGATTCACAGAGGAACACTGAAGCTTTCTTT.

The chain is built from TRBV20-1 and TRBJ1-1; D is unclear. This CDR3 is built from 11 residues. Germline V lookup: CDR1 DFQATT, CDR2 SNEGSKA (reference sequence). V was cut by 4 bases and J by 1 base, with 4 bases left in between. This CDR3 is CSATGNTEAFF. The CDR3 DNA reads TGCAGTGCTACAGGGAACACTGAAGCTTTCTTT.

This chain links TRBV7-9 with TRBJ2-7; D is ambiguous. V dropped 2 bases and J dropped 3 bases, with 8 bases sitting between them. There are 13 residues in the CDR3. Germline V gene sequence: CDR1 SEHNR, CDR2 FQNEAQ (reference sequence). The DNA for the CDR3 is TGTGCCAGCAGCTTAACGGGCGGCTACGAGCAGTACTTC. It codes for CASSLTGGYEQYF. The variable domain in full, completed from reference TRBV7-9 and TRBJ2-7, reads DTGVSQNPRHKITKRGQNVTFRCDPISEHNRLYWYRQTLGQGPEFLTYFQNEAQLEKSRLLSDRFSAERPKGSFSTLEIQRTEQGDSAMYLCASSLTGGYEQYFGPGTRLTVT.

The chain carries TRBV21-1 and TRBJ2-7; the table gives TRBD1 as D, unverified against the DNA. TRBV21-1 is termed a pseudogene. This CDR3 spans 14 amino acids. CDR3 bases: TGTGCCAGCAGCGCTAGACAGGGGGGCTACGAGCAGTACTTC. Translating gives CASSARQGGYEQYF.

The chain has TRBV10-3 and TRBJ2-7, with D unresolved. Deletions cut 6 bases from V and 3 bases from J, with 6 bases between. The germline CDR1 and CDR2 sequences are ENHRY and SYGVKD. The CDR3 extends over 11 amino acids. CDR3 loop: CAISDNYEQYF. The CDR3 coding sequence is TGTGCCATCAGCGATAACTACGAGCAGTACTTC.

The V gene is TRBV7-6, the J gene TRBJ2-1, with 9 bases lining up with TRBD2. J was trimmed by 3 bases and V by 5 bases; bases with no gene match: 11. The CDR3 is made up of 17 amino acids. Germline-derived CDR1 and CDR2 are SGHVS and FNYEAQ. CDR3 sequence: CASSPYRRGGRYNEQFF. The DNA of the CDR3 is TGTGCCAGCAGCCCCTATAGGCGGGGGGGCCGCTACAATGAGCAGTTCTTC.

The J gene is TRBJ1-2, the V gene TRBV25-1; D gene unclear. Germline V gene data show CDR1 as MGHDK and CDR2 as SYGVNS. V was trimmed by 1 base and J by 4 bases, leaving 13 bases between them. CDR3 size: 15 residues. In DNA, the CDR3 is TGTGCCAGCAGTGAATCGGGGTTAACTGCCTATGGCTACACCTTC. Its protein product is CASSESGLTAYGYTF.

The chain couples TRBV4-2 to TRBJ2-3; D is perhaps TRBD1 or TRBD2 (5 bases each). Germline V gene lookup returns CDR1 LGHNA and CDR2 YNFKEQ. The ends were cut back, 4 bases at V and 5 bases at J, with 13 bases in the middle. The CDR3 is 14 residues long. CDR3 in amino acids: CASSPRGAEDTQYF. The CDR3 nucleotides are TGTGCCAGCAGCCCCCGAGGGGCAGAAGATACGCAGTATTTT.

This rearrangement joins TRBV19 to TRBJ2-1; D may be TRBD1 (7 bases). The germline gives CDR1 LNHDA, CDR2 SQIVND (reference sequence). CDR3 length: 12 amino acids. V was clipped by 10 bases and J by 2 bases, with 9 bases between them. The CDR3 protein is CAIRGAYNEQFF. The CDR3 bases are TGTGCCATCAGGGGGGCCTACAATGAGCAGTTCTTC.

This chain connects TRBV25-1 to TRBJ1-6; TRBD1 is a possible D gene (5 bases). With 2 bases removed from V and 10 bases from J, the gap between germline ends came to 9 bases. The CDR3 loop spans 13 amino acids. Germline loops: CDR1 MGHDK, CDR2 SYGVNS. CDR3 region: CASSEGGVSPLHF. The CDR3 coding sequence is TGTGCCAGCAGTGAAGGAGGGGTGTCACCCCTCCACTTT.

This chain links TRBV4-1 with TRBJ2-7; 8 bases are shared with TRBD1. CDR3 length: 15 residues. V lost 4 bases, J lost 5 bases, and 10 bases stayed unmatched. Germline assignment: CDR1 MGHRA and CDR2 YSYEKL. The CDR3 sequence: CASSLEQTGDHEQYF. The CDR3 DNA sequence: TGCGCCAGCAGCCTCGAGCAGACAGGGGACCACGAGCAGTACTTC.

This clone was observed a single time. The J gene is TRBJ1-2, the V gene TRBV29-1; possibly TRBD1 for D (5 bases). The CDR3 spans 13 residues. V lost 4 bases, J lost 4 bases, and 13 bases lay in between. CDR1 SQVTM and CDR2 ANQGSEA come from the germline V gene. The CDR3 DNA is TGCAGCGTTGCTTTGGGGGGGTCCTATGGCTACACCTTC. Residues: CSVALGGSYGYTF.

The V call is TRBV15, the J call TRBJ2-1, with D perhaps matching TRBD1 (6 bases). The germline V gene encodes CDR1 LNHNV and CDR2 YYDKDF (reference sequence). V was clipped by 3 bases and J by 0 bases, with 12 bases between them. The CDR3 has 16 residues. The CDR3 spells CATSSPGHNSYNEQFF. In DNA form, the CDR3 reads TGTGCCACCAGCAGTCCGGGACACAACTCCTACAATGAGCAGTTCTTC.

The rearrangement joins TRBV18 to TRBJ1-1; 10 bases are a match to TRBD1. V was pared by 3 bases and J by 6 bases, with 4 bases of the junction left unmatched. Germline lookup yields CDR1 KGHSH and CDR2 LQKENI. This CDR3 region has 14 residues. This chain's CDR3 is CASSPLDRGAEAFF. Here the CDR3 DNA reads TGTGCCAGCTCACCTCTGGACAGGGGGGCTGAAGCTTTCTTT.

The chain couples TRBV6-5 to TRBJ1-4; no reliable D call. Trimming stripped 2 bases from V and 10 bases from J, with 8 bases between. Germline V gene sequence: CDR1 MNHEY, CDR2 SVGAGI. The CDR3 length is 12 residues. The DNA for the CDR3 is TGTGCCAGCAGTTACGCCCGGGGAAAACTGTTTTTT. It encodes CASSYARGKLFF.

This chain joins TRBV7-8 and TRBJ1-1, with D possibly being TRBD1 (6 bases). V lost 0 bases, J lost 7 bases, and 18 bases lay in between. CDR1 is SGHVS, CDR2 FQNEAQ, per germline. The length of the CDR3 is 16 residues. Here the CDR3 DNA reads TGTGCCAGCAGCTTAGCGATGGGGGCACACCGGGATGAAGCTTTCTTT. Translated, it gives CASSLAMGAHRDEAFF.

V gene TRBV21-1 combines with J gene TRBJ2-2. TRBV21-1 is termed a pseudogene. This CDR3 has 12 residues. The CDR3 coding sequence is TGTGCCAGCAGCAGTAGGACCGGGGAGCTGTTTTTT. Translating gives CASSSRTGELFF.

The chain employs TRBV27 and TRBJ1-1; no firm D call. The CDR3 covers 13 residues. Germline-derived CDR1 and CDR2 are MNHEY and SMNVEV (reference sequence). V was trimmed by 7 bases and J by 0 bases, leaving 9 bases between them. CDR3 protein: CASISSMNTEAFF. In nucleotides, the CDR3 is TGTGCCAGCATATCCTCCATGAACACTGAAGCTTTCTTT.

The DNA of the CDR3 is TGCGCCAGCAGCCAAGACTCTGGGACAGGGCTCTACAATGAGCAGTTCTTC. Translation gives CASSQDSGTGLYNEQFF. The rearrangement uses TRBV4-3 and TRBJ2-1, with 9 bases lining up with TRBD1. CDR3 size: 17 residues. Germline V gene sequence: CDR1 LGHNA, CDR2 YSLEER. The ends lost 0 bases at V and 3 bases at J; junction bases unmatched: 6.

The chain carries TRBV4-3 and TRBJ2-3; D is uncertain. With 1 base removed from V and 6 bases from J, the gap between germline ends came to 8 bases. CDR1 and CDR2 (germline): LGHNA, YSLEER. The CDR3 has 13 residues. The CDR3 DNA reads TGCGCCAGCAGCCAAGCTGGATGGGATACGCAGTATTTT. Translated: CASSQAGWDTQYF.

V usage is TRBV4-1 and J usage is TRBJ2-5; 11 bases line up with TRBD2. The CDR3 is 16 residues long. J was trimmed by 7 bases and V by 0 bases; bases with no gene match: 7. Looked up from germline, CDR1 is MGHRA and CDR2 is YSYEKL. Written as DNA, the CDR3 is TGCGCCAGCAGCCAAGAACCACTAGCGGGGGTGGTGACCCAGTACTTC. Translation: CASSQEPLAGVVTQYF.